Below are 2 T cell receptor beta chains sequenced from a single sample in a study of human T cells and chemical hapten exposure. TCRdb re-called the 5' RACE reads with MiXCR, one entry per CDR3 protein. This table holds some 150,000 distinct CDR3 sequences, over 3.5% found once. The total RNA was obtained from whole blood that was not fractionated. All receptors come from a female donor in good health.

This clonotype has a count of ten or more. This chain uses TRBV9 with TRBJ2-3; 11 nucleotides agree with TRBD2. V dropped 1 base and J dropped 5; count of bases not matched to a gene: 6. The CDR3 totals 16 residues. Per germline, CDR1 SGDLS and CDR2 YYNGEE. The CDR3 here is CASSVLPSGGIDTQYF. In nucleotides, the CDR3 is TGTGCCAGCAGCGTACTTCCTAGCGGGGGGATAGATACGCAGTATTTT.

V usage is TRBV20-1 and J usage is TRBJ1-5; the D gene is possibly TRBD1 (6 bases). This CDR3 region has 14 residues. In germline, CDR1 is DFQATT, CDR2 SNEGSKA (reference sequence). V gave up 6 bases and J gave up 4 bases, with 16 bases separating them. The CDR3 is CSAAPDRINQPQHF. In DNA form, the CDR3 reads TGCAGTGCCGCCCCCGACAGGATAAATCAGCCCCAGCATTTT.